This TCR beta chain is from a study of Tregs in tolerant kidney transplant recipients. General study points: Donor-specific Treg expansion exceeded global Treg expansion in tolerant patients, suggesting antigen drive.

A single count supports this clone. Its antigen is unknown. Repertoires were generated with immunoSEQ multiplex PCR, while TCRdb's copy carries only in-frame clones and drops some. The sample carries some 50,000 clones, roughly 87% recorded once. Recipients received nonmyeloablative bone marrow transplants from related graft donors, with transient mixed chimerism. Germline-derived CDR1 and CDR2 are SGHNT and YYREEE (reference sequence). Trimming stripped 2 bases from V and 14 bases from J, with 8 bases between. The CDR3 sequence is 11 residues long. The material was CD8+ T cells from blood (PBMCs), obtained 12 months after the transplant. The chain links TRBV5-4 to TRBJ1-6; a possible D gene is TRBD1 (6 bases). The sequence derives from a human patient who received a combined kidney and bone marrow transplant. A share of the T cells may be of graft donor origin. CDR3 sequence (DNA): TGTGCCAGCAGCTTCTCAGGGGCCCTCCACTTT. This sequence encodes CASSFSGALHF.